The table lists the clone carrying this T cell receptor (beta chain) with a count of one. The CDR3 spans 14 residues. The germline CDR1 and CDR2 sequences are LGHDT and YNNKEL (reference sequence). Trimming removed 1 base at V and 5 bases at J, with 10 bases between. For the second PCR, which ran for about 7 to 11 cycles, a sample-barcoded 5' primer and a J-beta primer mix were used. One entry per CDR3 protein results from TCRdb running MiXCR on the 5' RACE reads. The sample records over 1,300,000 distinct CDR3 sequences, roughly 60% being singletons. The sample is drawn from a study of blood T cells in healthy people across ages.

The gene calls are TRBV3-1 and TRBJ2-3, with no clear D. The sample consisted of blood. The receptor comes from a young man in good health. CDR3 residues: CASSQASMGDTQYF. CDR3 bases: TGTGCCAGCAGCCAAGCATCGATGGGAGATACGCAGTATTTT.